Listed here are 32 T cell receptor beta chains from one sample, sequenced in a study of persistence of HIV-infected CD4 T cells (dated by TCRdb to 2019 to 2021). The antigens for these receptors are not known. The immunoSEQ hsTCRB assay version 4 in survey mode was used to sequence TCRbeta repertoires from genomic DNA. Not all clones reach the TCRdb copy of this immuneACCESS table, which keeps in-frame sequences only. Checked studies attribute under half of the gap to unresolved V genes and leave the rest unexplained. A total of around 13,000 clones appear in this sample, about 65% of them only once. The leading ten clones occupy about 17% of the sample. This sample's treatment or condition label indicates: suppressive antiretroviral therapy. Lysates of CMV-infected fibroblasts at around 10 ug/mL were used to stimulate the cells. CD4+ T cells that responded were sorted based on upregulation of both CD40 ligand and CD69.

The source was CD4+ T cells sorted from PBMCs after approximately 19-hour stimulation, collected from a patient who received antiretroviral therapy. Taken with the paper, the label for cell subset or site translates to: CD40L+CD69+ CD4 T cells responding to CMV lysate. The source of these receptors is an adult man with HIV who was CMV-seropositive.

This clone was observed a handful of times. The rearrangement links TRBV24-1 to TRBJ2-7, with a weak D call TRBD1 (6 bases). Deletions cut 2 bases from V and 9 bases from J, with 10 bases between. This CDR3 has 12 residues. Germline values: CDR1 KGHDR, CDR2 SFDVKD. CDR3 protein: CATSDSDRLQYF. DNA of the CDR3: TGTGCCACCAGTGATTCCGACAGGCTGCAGTACTTC.

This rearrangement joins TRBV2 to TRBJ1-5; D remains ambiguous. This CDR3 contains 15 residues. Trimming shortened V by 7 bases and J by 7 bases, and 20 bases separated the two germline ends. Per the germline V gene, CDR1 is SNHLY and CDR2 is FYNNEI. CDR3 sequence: CASTSGSLIGQPQHF. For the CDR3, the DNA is TGTGCCAGCACCAGTGGCTCACTAATAGGGCAGCCCCAGCATTTT.

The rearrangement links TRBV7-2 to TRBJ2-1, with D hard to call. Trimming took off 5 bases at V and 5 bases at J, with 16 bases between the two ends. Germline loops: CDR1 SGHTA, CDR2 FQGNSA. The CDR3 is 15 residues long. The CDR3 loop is CASSPSMAEHNEQFF. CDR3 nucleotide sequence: TGTGCCAGCAGCCCCAGTATGGCAGAACACAATGAGCAGTTCTTC.

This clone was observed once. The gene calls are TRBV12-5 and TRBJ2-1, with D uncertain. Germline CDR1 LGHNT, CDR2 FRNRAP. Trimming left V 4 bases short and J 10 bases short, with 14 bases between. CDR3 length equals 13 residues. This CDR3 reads CASGWIPPREQFF. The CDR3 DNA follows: TGTGCTAGTGGTTGGATCCCCCCCCGCGAGCAGTTCTTC.

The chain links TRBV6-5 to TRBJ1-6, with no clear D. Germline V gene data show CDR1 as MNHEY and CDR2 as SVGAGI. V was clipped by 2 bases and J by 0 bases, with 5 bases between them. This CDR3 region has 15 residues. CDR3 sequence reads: CASSYVSSYNSPLHF. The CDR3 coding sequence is TGTGCCAGCAGTTACGTGAGCTCCTATAATTCACCCCTCCACTTT.

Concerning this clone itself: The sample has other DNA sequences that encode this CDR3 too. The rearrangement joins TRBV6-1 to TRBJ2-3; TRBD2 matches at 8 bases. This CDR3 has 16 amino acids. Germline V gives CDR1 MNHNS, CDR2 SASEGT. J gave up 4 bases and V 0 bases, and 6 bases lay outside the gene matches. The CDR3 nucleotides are TGTGCCAGCAGTGAAGCGCTCGGGGGGGGATCAGATACGCAGTATTTT. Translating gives CASSEALGGGSDTQYF.

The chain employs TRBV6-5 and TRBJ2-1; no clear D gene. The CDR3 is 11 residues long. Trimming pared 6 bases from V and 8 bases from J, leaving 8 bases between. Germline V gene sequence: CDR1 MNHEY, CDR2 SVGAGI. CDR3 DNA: TGTGCCAGCAGATACGATTATGAGCAGTTCTTC. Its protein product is CASRYDYEQFF.

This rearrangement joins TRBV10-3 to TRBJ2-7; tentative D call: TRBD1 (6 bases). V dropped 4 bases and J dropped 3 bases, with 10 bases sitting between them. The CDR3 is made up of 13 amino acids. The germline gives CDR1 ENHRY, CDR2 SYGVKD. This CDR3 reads CAISGWDNYEQYF. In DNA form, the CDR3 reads TGTGCCATCAGTGGCTGGGACAACTACGAGCAGTACTTC.

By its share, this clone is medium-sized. The CDR3 loop is CASSHPPGDPYEQYF. The CDR3 region has the DNA TGTGCCAGCAGCCACCCGCCTGGGGACCCCTACGAGCAGTACTTC. The V gene is TRBV3-1 (or the pseudogene TRBV3-2), the J gene TRBJ2-7, with D perhaps assigned TRBD1 or TRBD2 (5 bases each). CDR1 is LGHDT, CDR2 YNNKEL, per germline (reference sequence). The V end was cut by 3 bases, the J end by 2 bases, with 14 bases between. The CDR3 runs 15 residues.

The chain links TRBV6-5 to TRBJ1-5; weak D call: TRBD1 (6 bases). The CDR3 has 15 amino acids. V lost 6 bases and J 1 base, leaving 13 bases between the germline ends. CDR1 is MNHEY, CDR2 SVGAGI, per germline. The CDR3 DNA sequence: TGTGCCAGCAGGACCGGGACACTAAGCAATCAGCCCCAGCATTTT. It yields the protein CASRTGTLSNQPQHF.

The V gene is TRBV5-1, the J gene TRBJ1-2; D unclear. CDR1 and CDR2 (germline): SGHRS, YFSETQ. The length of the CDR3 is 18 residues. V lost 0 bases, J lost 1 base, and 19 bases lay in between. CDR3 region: CASSLAGNTADFNYGYTF. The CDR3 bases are TGCGCCAGCAGCTTGGCCGGGAACACCGCAGACTTTAACTATGGCTACACCTTC.

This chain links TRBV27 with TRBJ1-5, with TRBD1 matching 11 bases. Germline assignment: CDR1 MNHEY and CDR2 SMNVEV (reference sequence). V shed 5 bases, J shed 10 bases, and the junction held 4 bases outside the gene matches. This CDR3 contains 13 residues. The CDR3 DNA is TGTGCCAGCAGTCCTCGGACAGGGGGCCCCCAGCATTTT. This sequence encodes CASSPRTGGPQHF.

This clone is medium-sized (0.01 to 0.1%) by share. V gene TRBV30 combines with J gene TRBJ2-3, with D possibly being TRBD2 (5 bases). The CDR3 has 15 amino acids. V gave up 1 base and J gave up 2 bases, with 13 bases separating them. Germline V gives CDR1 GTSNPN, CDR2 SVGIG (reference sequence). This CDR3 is CAWSGGLPFTDTQYF. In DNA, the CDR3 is TGTGCCTGGAGTGGAGGACTTCCTTTCACAGATACGCAGTATTTT.

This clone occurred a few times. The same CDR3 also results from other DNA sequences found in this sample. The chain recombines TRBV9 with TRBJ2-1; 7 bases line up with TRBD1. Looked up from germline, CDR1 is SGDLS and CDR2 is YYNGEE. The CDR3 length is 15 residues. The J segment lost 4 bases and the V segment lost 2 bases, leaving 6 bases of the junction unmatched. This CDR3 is CASSVTGETYNEQFF. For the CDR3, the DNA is TGTGCCAGCAGCGTTACAGGGGAAACTTACAATGAGCAGTTCTTC.

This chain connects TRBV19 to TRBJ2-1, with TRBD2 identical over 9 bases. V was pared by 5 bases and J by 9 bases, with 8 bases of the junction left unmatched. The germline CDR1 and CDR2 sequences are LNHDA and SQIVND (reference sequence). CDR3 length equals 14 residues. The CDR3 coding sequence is TGTGCCAGTAGTGTAGCGGGGGACTGGGTTGAGCAGTTCTTC. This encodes CASSVAGDWVEQFF.

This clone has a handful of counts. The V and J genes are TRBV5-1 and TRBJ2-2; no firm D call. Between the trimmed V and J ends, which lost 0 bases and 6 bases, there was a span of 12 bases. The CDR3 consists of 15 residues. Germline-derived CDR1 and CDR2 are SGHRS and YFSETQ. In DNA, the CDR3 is TGCGCCAGCAGCTTGGGAGTCAGCGTCGCCGGGGAGCTGTTTTTT. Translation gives CASSLGVSVAGELFF.

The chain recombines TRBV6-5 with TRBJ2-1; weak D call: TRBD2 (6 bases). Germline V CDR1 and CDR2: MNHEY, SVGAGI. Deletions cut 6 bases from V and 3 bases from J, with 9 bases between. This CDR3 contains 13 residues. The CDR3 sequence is CASRRDFYNEQFF. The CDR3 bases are TGTGCCAGCAGGCGGGACTTCTACAATGAGCAGTTCTTC.

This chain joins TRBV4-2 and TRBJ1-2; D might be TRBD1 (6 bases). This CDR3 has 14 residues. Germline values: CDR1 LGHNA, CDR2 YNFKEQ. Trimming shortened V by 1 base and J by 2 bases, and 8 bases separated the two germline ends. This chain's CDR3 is CASSQAQGNYGYTF. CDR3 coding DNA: TGTGCCAGCAGCCAAGCACAGGGAAACTATGGCTACACCTTC.

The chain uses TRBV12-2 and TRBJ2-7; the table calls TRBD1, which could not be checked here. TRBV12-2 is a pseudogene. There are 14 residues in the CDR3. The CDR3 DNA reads TGTGCAAGTCGCTTTGCCAGGGTAGTAGACGAGCAGTACTTC. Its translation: CASRFARVVDEQYF.

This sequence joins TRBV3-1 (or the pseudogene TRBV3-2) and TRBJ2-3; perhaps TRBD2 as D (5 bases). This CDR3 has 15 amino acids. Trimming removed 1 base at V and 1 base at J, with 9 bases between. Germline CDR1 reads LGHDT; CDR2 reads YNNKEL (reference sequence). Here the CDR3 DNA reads TGTGCCAGCAGCCAAGTTGGGAGCGGCACAGATACGCAGTATTTT. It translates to CASSQVGSGTDTQYF.

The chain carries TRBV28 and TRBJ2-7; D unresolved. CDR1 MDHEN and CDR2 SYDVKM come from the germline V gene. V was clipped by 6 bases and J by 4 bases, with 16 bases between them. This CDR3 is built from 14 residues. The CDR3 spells CASSPRPKPYEQYF. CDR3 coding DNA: TGTGCCAGCAGCCCAAGGCCGAAACCTTACGAGCAGTACTTC.

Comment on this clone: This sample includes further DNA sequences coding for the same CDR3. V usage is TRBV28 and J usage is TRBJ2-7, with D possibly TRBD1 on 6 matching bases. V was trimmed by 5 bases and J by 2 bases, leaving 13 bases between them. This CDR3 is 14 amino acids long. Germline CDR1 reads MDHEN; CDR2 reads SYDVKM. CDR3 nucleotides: TGTGCCAGCAGTCCCCCCGGACAGCCCTACGAGCAGTACTTC. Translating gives CASSPPGQPYEQYF.

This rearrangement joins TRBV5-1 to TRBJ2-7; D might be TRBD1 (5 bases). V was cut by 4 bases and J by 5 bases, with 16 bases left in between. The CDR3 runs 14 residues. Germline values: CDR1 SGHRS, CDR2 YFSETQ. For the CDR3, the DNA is TGCGCCAGCAGCAGGGAAGTGGGGCTCAACGAGCAGTACTTC. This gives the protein CASSREVGLNEQYF.

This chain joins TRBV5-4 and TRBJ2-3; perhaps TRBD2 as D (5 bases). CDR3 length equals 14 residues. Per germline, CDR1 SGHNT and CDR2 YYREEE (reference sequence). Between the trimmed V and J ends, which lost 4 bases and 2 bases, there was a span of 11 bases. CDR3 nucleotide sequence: TGTGCCAGCAGCCGCCCGGACTTCACAGATACGCAGTATTTT. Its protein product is CASSRPDFTDTQYF.

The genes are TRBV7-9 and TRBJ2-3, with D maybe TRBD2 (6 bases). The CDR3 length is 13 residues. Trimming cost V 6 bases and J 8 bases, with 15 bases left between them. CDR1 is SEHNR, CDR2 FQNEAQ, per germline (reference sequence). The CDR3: CASSRDSLGTQYF. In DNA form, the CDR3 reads TGTGCCAGCAGTCGGGACTCTTTAGGTACGCAGTATTTT. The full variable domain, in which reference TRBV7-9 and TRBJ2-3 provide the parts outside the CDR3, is DTGVSQNPRHKITKRGQNVTFRCDPISEHNRLYWYRQTLGQGPEFLTYFQNEAQLEKSRLLSDRFSAERPKGSFSTLEIQRTEQGDSAMYLCASSRDSLGTQYFGPGTRLTVL.

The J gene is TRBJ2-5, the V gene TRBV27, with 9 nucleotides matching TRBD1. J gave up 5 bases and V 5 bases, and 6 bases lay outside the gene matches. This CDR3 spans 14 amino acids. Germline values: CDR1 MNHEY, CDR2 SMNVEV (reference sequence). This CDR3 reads CASSNRGPQETQYF. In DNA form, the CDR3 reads TGTGCCAGCAGTAACAGGGGGCCGCAGGAGACCCAGTACTTC.

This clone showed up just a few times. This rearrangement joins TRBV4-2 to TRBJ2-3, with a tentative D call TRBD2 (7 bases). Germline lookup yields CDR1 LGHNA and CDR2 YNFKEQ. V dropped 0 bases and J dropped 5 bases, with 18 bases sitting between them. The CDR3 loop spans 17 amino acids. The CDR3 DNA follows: TGTGCCAGCAGCCAAGAGGCGGGGGCGCCCAGTTTAGATACGCAGTATTTT. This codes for CASSQEAGAPSLDTQYF.

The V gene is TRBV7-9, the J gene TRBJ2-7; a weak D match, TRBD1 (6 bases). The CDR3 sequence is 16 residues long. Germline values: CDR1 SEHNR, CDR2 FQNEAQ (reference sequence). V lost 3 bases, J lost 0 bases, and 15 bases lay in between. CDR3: CASSFTPTGSSYEQYF. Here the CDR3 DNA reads TGTGCCAGCAGCTTCACCCCAACAGGGAGCTCCTACGAGCAGTACTTC.

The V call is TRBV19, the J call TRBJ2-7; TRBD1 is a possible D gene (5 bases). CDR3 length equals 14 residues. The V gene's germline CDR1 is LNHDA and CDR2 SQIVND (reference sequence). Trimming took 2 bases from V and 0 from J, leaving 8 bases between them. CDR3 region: CASSIRQSSYEQYF. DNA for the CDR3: TGTGCCAGTAGTATACGACAGAGCTCCTACGAGCAGTACTTC.

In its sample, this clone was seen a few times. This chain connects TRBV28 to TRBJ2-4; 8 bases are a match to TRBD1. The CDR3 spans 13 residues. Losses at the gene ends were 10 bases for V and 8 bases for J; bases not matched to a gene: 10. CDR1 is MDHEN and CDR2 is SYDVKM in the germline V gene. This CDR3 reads CATRPGGMYIQYF. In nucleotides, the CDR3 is TGTGCCACTAGACCAGGGGGCATGTACATTCAGTACTTC. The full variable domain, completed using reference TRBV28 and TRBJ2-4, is DVKVTQSSRYLVKRTGEKVFLECVQDMDHENMFWYRQDPGLGLRLIYFSYDVKMKEKGDIPEGYSVSREKKERFSLILESASTNQTSMYLCATRPGGMYIQYFGAGTRLSVL.

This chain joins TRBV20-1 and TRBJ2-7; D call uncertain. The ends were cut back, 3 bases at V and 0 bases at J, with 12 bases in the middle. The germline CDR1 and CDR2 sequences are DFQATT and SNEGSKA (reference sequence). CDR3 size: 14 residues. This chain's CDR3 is CSASSEADSYEQYF. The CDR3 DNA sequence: TGCAGTGCTAGTTCAGAGGCGGACTCCTACGAGCAGTACTTC.

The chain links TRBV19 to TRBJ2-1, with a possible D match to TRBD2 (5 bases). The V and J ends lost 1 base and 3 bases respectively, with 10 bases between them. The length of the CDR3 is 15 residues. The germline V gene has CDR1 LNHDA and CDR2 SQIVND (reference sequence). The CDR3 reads CASSIVGTSYNEQFF. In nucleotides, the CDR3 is TGTGCCAGTAGTATAGTGGGAACTAGCTACAATGAGCAGTTCTTC.